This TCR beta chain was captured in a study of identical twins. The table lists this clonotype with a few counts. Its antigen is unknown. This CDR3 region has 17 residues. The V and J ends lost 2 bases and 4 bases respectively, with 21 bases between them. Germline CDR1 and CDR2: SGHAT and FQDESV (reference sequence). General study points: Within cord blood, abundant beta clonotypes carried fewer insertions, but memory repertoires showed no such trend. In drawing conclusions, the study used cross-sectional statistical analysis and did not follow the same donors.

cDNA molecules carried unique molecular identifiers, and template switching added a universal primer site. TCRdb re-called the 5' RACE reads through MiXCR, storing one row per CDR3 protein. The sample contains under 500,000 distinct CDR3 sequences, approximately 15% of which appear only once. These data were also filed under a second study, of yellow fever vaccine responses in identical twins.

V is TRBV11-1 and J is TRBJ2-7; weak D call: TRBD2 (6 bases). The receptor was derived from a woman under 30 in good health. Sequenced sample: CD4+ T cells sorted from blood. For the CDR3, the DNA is TGTGCCAGCAGCTTACGCGGGACCGCCATCAGACCATACGAGCAGTACTTC. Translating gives CASSLRGTAIRPYEQYF. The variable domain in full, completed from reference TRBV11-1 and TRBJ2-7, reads EAEVAQSPRYKITEKSQAVAFWCDPISGHATLYWYRQILGQGPELLVQFQDESVVDDSQLPKDRFSAERLKGVDSTLKIQPAELGDSAMYLCASSLRGTAIRPYEQYFGPGTRLTVT.